The sequence of this TCR beta chain was determined in a study of blood T cell repertoires in COVID-19 (dated by TCRdb to the early 2020s). In terms of the full investigation: The collaborator samples originated in the United States, Italy and Spain and spanned the acute and convalescent phases of COVID-19. The prospective study material was composed of cDNA or gDNA derived from T cells, B-cell-depleted T cells, or PBMCs. Deeply sampled blood TCRbeta repertoires from subjects exposed to, actively infected with, or recovered from COVID-19 were included in the dataset. A freely available public database, intended as a resource for researchers studying the immune response to SARS-CoV-2, is where the repertoires were released. The samples were drawn from two sources: the first 160 participants of the ongoing ImmuneRACE study, and 1,000 to 1,500 subjects contributed by 6 global collaborators. Sample metadata almost always included a de-identified subject ID, COVID-19 status, age in years and sex. Where available, HLA class I and class II types were obtained from metadata supplied by the sample provider rather than from assay-based typing.

TCRbeta CDR3 regions were amplified from genomic DNA by means of the immunoSEQ Assay, a bias-controlled multiplex PCR. The authors' analysis ran thus. Within the assay, amplification of reference gene primers was used to estimate how many nucleated cells each sample contained. To quantify the absolute abundance of each unique TCRbeta CDR3 rearrangement, sequence reads were collapsed and filtered. For each sample, productive Simpson clonality was calculated as the square root of Simpson's diversity index across productive rearrangements. Entries here come from immuneACCESS through TCRdb and include only in-frame sequences with V and J called. Some clones fail to appear in such tables; in the studies checked, an unresolved V gene covers under half of the shortfall, and the cause of the remainder is unknown. D and trimming were read from the DNA, whereas the V and J calls and clone size are those reported in that table. This sample comprises some 130,000 clones, around 73% of them detected only once. The ten biggest clones cover roughly 5.6% of the sample.

In the prospective study, participants were about 18 to 89 years old, resided in fewer than 25 geographic areas of the United States, and were enrolled through a virtual design. In the prospective study, cohorts were assigned on the basis of participant-reported clinical history obtained from a screening survey and a study questionnaire. Recovered participants in ImmuneRACE Cohort 3 were defined by two consecutive negative NP/OP PCR tests, clearance by a healthcare professional, or resolution of symptoms. In the prospective study, whole blood, serum and a nasopharyngeal or oropharyngeal swab were collected from each participant by mobile phlebotomists. Additional blood draws and questionnaires over an approximately two-month period could optionally be provided by prospective study participants. Before DNA extraction, prospective study blood samples were shipped either frozen or at room temperature.

The CDR3 holds 16 amino acids from the cysteine to the phenylalanine. The sequence is cut down to CDR3 DNA, 48 bases in frame from base 1. Clipping removes 4 bases from V and 6 bases from J, with 11 as the unmatched junction base count. CDR1 KGHDR and CDR2 SFDVKD were looked up in the germline V gene. As to this clone: The antigen it binds to is not known. One base away there is no much larger clone; base qualities are not given.

Summary of the overall study and its limitations: The amount of clinical and demographic metadata varied by source and participant and was provided uncurated.

Input material: PBMCs or T cells enriched from blood (not recorded which). The sequence is built from TRBV24-1 and TRBJ2-7; 10 central bases correspond to TRBD1. This sequence was found in a woman between 50 and 59 years old who had recovered from COVID-19. Here the CDR3 is given as CATSDSRSGTGAEQYF. The DNA is as follows: TGTGCCACCAGTGACTCCCGTAGTGGGACAGGGGCCGAGCAGTACTTC.